This T cell receptor beta chain emerged from a study of T cell responses to AZD1222 COVID-19 vaccine. Whole-study findings and limits: Donors in the cohort were predominantly white British and more often female, and clonal diversity was possibly underestimated. Close to half of spike-specific TCRs reportedly recognize unmutated variant regions.

After removal of 5 bases from V and 5 bases from J, the junction contained 16 bases not matched to a gene. This CDR3 spans 17 amino acids. Germline values: CDR1 LNHDA, CDR2 SQIVND (reference sequence). This clone is a singleton in its sample. What it recognizes is unknown. Measured with immunoSEQ multiplex PCR; TCRdb has only the in-frame clones, and not every one. Among roughly 180,000 clones listed, around nine tenths were seen once. The receptor's source is an adult in good health. The sequenced sample was peripheral blood, obtained on day 0 of AZD1222 vaccination. The chain has TRBV19 and TRBJ2-5, with 8 positions matching TRBD2. The CDR3 protein is CASSPVVIAGWGETQYF. The DNA for the CDR3 is TGTGCCAGTAGTCCCGTCGTTATAGCGGGATGGGGGGAGACCCAGTACTTC.